The next 19 T cell receptor beta chains were all read from a single sample in a study of cytomegalovirus exposure and HLA in healthy donors. Use of 60 Vbeta and 13 Jbeta primers characterized the PCR. Method: immunoSEQ multiplex PCR; TCRdb's copy keeps in-frame clones and lacks some. The sample comprises around 150,000 clones, roughly 80% of which are singletons, and 7.5% to 9% rests with the top ten. The sequenced sample was PBMCs. These receptors were collected from a male donor in good health and CMV-seropositive.

This chain links TRBV7-9 with TRBJ2-4; the D gene is possibly TRBD1 (6 bases). There are 15 residues in the CDR3. V was pared by 3 bases and J by 7 bases, with 16 bases between. The germline V gene has CDR1 SEHNR and CDR2 FQNEAQ (reference sequence). CDR3 coding DNA: TGTGCCAGCAGCTTTGACTCAGGGGCCACTAACATTCAGTACTTC. Amino acids: CASSFDSGATNIQYF.

V usage is TRBV6-5 and J usage is TRBJ1-1, with D possibly matching TRBD1 (6 bases). CDR1 is MNHEY and CDR2 is SVGAGI in the germline V gene. Trimming stripped 4 bases from V and 6 bases from J, with 18 bases between. This CDR3 spans 15 amino acids. The DNA of the CDR3 is TGTGCCAGCAGTTCGGACAGTCTCGCCCCCTCTGAAGCTTTCTTT. It is translated as CASSSDSLAPSEAFF.

V usage is TRBV25-1 and J usage is TRBJ1-5; D might be TRBD1 (5 bases). The germline CDR1 and CDR2 sequences are MGHDK and SYGVNS. Trimming took off 1 base at V and 12 bases at J, with 13 bases between the two ends. The CDR3 covers 13 residues. DNA of the CDR3: TGTGCCAGCAGTGAATTGGGGCAGCTAGGCCAGCATTTT. Its protein is CASSELGQLGQHF.

In DNA form, the CDR3 reads TGTGCCAGCAGTGACTACAGCAGAAGGGGCACTGAAGCTTTCTTT. Protein product: CASSDYSRRGTEAFF. The chain is built from TRBV25-1 and TRBJ1-1, with D possibly matching TRBD1 (5 bases). Germline V gives CDR1 MGHDK, CDR2 SYGVNS. Between the trimmed V and J ends, which lost 3 bases and 4 bases, there was a span of 15 bases. The CDR3 spans 15 residues.

The chain uses TRBV7-2 and TRBJ2-5; 12 bases are shared with TRBD2. Germline values: CDR1 SGHTA, CDR2 FQGNSA. J was trimmed by 5 bases and V by 7 bases; bases with no gene match: 14. CDR3 length equals 17 residues. The CDR3 DNA sequence: TGTGCCAGCAAACTAGCGGGGGGCCCCATTGTTGGCGAGACCCAGTACTTC. It yields the protein CASKLAGGPIVGETQYF.

The rearrangement uses TRBV4-1 and TRBJ1-2, with TRBD1 matching over 12 bases. The germline V gene encodes CDR1 MGHRA and CDR2 YSYEKL. The CDR3 totals 16 residues. V trimming: 0 bases; J trimming: 7 bases; junction bases outside the gene matches: 6. As DNA, the CDR3 is TGCGCCAGCAGCCAAGAGGGGACAGGGGGCGCGTTTGGCTACACCTTC. Translating it yields CASSQEGTGGAFGYTF.

A single count supports this clone. In DNA, the CDR3 is TGTGCCAGCAGCTTACTCCAAGAGACCCAGTACTTC. Translated: CASSLLQETQYF. This rearrangement joins TRBV11-2 to TRBJ2-5; D uncertain. The CDR3 is 12 amino acids. Germline V CDR1 and CDR2: SGHAT, FQNNGV. V was cut by 2 bases and J by 1 base, with 2 bases left in between.

This clone has more than one count but fewer than ten. The rearrangement links TRBV19 to TRBJ2-1; 9 bases are shared with TRBD1. V lost 4 bases, J lost 8 bases, and 9 bases stayed unmatched. This CDR3 is 15 amino acids long. Germline V gene sequence: CDR1 LNHDA, CDR2 SQIVND (reference sequence). DNA of the CDR3: TGTGCCAGTAGTACACTCCCGGGACAGGGCGATGAGCAGTTCTTC. Encoded protein: CASSTLPGQGDEQFF.

The CDR3 loop is CASSTSRGDRDNEQFF. DNA of the CDR3: TGTGCCAGCAGCACCTCCAGGGGGGACCGGGACAATGAGCAGTTCTTC. The rearrangement joins TRBV11-2 to TRBJ2-1; D is possibly TRBD1 (7 bases). The germline CDR1 and CDR2 sequences are SGHAT and FQNNGV. This CDR3 comprises 16 residues. Trimming pared 5 bases from V and 5 bases from J, leaving 19 bases between.

The chain links TRBV18 to TRBJ1-1, with TRBD1 matching 7 bases. In germline, CDR1 is KGHSH, CDR2 LQKENI. This CDR3 region has 13 residues. V lost 6 bases to trimming and J lost 0 bases; unmatched junction nucleotides: 1. The CDR3 spells CASSGQVNTEAFF. The CDR3 DNA is TGTGCCAGCTCCGGACAGGTGAACACTGAAGCTTTCTTT.

In this sample, this clone turned up once. The genes are TRBV7-2 and TRBJ2-3, with 9 positions matching TRBD2. V shed 4 bases, J shed 5 bases, and the junction held 10 bases outside the gene matches. CDR3 length: 16 residues. CDR1 is SGHTA, CDR2 FQGNSA, per germline. The CDR3: CASSSPRAGGLDTQYF. In DNA, the CDR3 is TGTGCCAGCAGCTCCCCTCGAGCGGGAGGCTTAGATACGCAGTATTTT.

The CDR3 region is CASSLWQDMSQHF. The CDR3 nucleotides read TGTGCCAGCAGTTTATGGCAGGACATGTCCCAGCATTTT. The chain carries TRBV28 and TRBJ1-5; TRBD1 might be the D (5 bases). Germline V gene sequence: CDR1 MDHEN, CDR2 SYDVKM. The CDR3 consists of 13 residues. Trimming shortened V by 0 bases and J by 11 bases, and 11 bases separated the two germline ends. Using reference TRBV28 and TRBJ1-5 for the parts outside the CDR3, the full variable domain is DVKVTQSSRYLVKRTGEKVFLECVQDMDHENMFWYRQDPGLGLRLIYFSYDVKMKEKGDIPEGYSVSREKKERFSLILESASTNQTSMYLCASSLWQDMSQHFGDGTRLSIL.

The chain uses TRBV30 and TRBJ1-1, with unresolved D. The CDR3 runs to 11 residues. V shed 5 bases and J shed 1 base, with 5 bases lying between them. Per germline, CDR1 GTSNPN and CDR2 SVGIG (reference sequence). In DNA form, the CDR3 reads TGTGCCTGGCGCAGGAACACTGAAGCTTTCTTT. Protein: CAWRRNTEAFF.

The V call is TRBV28, the J call TRBJ2-7; 11 nucleotides match TRBD2. The length of the CDR3 is 16 residues. Germline-derived CDR1 and CDR2 are MDHEN and SYDVKM. The V and J ends lost 2 bases and 3 bases, in that order; junction bases with no gene match: 6. Here the CDR3 DNA reads TGTGCCAGCAGTTTAATCGGGACTAGCGGTATCTACGAGCAGTACTTC. Translated, it gives CASSLIGTSGIYEQYF.

The CDR3 here is CASSGGGLTNYGYTF. The CDR3 DNA reads as TGTGCCAGCAGCGGAGGGGGCCTGACTAACTATGGCTACACCTTC. The genes are TRBV6-1 and TRBJ1-2; 7 bases agree with TRBD1. The V and J ends lost 6 bases and 0 bases, in that order; junction bases with no gene match: 7. The CDR3 is made up of 15 amino acids. CDR1 is MNHNS and CDR2 is SASEGT in the germline V gene.

The chain carries TRBV28 and TRBJ1-2; D may be TRBD1 (5 bases). V lost 2 bases, J lost 4 bases, and 11 bases lay in between. Germline CDR1 reads MDHEN; CDR2 reads SYDVKM. This CDR3 is 14 amino acids long. The CDR3 spells CASSLADISYGYTF. CDR3 coding DNA: TGTGCCAGCAGTTTAGCGGACATTTCCTATGGCTACACCTTC.

As DNA, the CDR3 is TGTGCCAGCAGTCTTGGACAGAGCACTGAAGCTTTCTTT. Translating gives CASSLGQSTEAFF. The genes are TRBV6-6 and TRBJ1-1; maybe TRBD1 (6 bases). The CDR3 is made up of 13 amino acids. Trimming pared 5 bases from V and 4 bases from J, leaving 11 bases between. Germline V gene lookup returns CDR1 MNHNY and CDR2 SVGAGI (reference sequence).

This rearrangement joins TRBV7-9 to TRBJ2-7; 8 bases align to TRBD2. The CDR3 length is 15 residues. Germline CDR1 and CDR2: SEHNR and FQNEAQ (reference sequence). Losses at the gene ends were 6 bases for V and 0 bases for J; bases not matched to a gene: 7. The CDR3 sequence is CASSLTSGSSYEQYF. The CDR3 DNA follows: TGTGCCAGCAGTCTTACTAGCGGTAGCTCCTACGAGCAGTACTTC.

The chain employs TRBV4-1 and TRBJ2-7; the match to TRBD2 covers 10 bases. CDR1 is MGHRA and CDR2 is YSYEKL in the germline V gene. The CDR3 runs 16 residues. With V trimmed by 4 bases and J by 6 bases, 12 bases remained unmatched. The CDR3 nucleotides read TGCGCCAGCAGCCCGACAGCCAGCGGGAGGGCCGGCGAGCAGTACTTC. Translated: CASSPTASGRAGEQYF.